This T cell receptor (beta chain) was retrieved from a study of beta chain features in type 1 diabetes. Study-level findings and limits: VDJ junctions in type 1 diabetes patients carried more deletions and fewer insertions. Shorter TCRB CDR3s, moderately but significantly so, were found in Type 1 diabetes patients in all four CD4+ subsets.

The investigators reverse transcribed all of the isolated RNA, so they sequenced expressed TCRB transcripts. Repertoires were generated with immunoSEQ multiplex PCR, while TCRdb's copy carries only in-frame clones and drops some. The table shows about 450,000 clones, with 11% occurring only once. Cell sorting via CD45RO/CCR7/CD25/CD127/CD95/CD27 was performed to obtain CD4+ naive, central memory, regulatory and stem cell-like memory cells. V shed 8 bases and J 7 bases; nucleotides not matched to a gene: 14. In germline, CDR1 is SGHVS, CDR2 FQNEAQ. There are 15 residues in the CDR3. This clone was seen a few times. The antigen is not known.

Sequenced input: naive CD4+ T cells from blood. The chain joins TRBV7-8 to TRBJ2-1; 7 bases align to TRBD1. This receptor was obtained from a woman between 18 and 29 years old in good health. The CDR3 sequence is CASLLTGTVTNEQFF. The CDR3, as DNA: TGTGCCAGCTTATTAACCGGGACAGTTACGAATGAGCAGTTCTTC.